This TCR beta chain stems from a study of T cell responses to AZD1222 COVID-19 vaccine (dated by TCRdb to the early 2020s). For the wider study: AZD1222 recipients with second doses at about 4 weeks or about 12 weeks were pooled, because spike-specific TCR depth and breadth did not differ between schedules. TCR sequencing covered about 230 trial participants: around 210 given two doses of AZD1222 and 26 given two doses of MenACWY control vaccine. Enrollment into the trials was organized by age into subgroups of 18-55, 56-69 and 70-plus years, and those subgroups contained 148, 28 and 57 TCR-sequenced participants, respectively. Beyond this particular receptor, the publication reports: Participants were mostly white British, with more females than males. The authors suggested clonal diversity may have been underestimated. A significant rise in spike-specific TCR breadth and depth was observed after two AZD1222 doses relative to day 0 and relative to MenACWY recipients. Conclusions about previously exposed vaccinees are limited because only six or seven AZD1222 recipients were SARS-CoV-2 seropositive at baseline. Because no day 14 peak-response samples were available, repertoires were characterized only after the peak T cell response. CD4 TCRs associated with the vaccine covered the entire spike protein, and the dominant responses were in regions 160-218 and 743-854. The 56-69-year group was small, and its depth increase did not reach significance, likely because of low power. Epitopes outside the regions mutated in the B.1.351 and B.1.1.7 variants were reportedly recognized by nearly half of the unique spike-specific TCRs.

To note about this clone: This receptor's antigen is unknown. Qualities for individual bases were not recorded, and no much larger clone is one base off.

The CDR3 regions of human TCRbeta chains were subjected to immunosequencing. Concerning the study's data processing: TCRs in the repertoires were compared against a reference library of SARS-CoV-2-specific TCRs that had been generated with the MIRA antigen-specificity platform. Breadth was defined as the fraction of unique TCRs that were SARS-CoV-2-associated, and depth was defined as the fraction of total T cells that were SARS-CoV-2-associated. Each spike-specific TCR was assigned to its reactive spike region and to a CD4 or CD8 class using the MIRA data. Log10-transformed breadth and depth values were compared by one-way ANOVA with Sidak's multiple comparisons tests. The table comes from immuneACCESS by way of TCRdb, which keeps in-frame sequences with V and J called. Part of the clones is missing from these tables; in studies checked, under half for an unresolved V gene and the rest for unknown reasons. Clonal size and the V and J genes are those of that table, whereas D and trimming came from the DNA. The sample table holds 130,000 to 150,000 clones, of which approximately 89% were seen once. The biggest ten clones account for about 3% of the sample.

The time point label of this sample denotes: baseline before first vaccination. Samples from vaccinated people were obtained from the UK trials COV001 and COV002, which included a single-blind randomized controlled phase 2/3 trial of AZD1222 (ChAdOx1 nCoV-19) in healthy adults. For TCRbeta chain sequencing, PBMC samples from trial participants were taken at day 0 and at day 28 after the second dose. Trimming removed 0 bases from V and 0 bases from J, leaving 9 bases between the germline ends. Inclusive of the bounding cysteine and phenylalanine, the CDR3 is 15 residues long. The only DNA kept is the CDR3, 45 bases in frame from the first base. CDR1 and CDR2 are drawn from the germline V gene: MNHEY, SVGAGI.

The chain is assembled from TRBV6-5 and TRBJ2-7, with the D gene not confidently named. Sequencing used peripheral blood, obtained on day 0 of AZD1222 vaccination. The receptor comes from an adult in good health. The DNA reads TGTGCCAGCAGTTACTCGATCTACAGCTCCTACGAGCAGTACTTC. Its translation is CASSYSIYSSYEQYF.